Listed here are 23 T cell receptor beta chains from one sample, sequenced in a study of blood T cell repertoires in COVID-19. TCRdb's table, derived via immunoSEQ multiplex PCR, lists solely in-frame clones and lacks some. The sample contains roughly 230,000 clones, about 80% of which appear only once. Material: peripheral blood. The receptors were gathered from a woman aged 50 to 60 with acute or convalescent COVID-19.

CDR3 in amino acids: CASSLADRLGTGELFF. The CDR3 nucleotides are TGCGCCAGCAGCTTGGCTGATAGGCTAGGAACCGGGGAGCTGTTTTTT. The chain uses TRBV5-1 and TRBJ2-2; the D is unclear. CDR3 length: 16 amino acids. Trimming removed 0 bases from V and 5 bases from J, with 14 bases in between. Germline values: CDR1 SGHRS, CDR2 YFSETQ. Supplemented by reference TRBV5-1 and TRBJ2-2, the full variable domain reads KAGVTQTPRYLIKTRGQQVTLSCSPISGHRSVSWYQQTPGQGLQFLFEYFSETQRNKGNFPGRFSGRQFSNSRSEMNVSTLELGDSALYLCASSLADRLGTGELFFGEGSRLTVL.

The rearrangement joins TRBV9 to TRBJ1-5; 11 bases line up with TRBD1. Trimming removed 6 bases from V and 1 base from J; junction bases left unmatched: 9. Germline CDR1 SGDLS, CDR2 YYNGEE. This CDR3 is built from 17 residues. CDR3 DNA: TGTGCCAGCACCGGAAGGACAGGGGGCGGGAGCAATCAGCCCCAGCATTTT. Translated, it gives CASTGRTGGGSNQPQHF.

Worth noting for this clone: The junction shows a germline mismatch at one end, possibly a read error. V usage is TRBV28 and J usage is TRBJ2-3, with 8 bases lining up with TRBD2. Looked up from germline, CDR1 is MDHEN and CDR2 is SYDVKM. There are 16 residues in the CDR3. CDR3 region: CTSSLRMLAGTDTQYF. CDR3 coding DNA: TGTACCAGCAGTTTACGCATGCTAGCGGGTACAGATACGCAGTATTTT. The variable domain in full, completed from reference TRBV28 and TRBJ2-3, reads DVKVTQSSRYLVKRTGEKVFLECVQDMDHENMFWYRQDPGLGLRLIYFSYDVKMKEKGDIPEGYSVSREKKERFSLILESASTNQTSMYLCTSSLRMLAGTDTQYFGPGTRLTVL.

This chain joins TRBV7-9 and TRBJ2-2; D is perhaps TRBD2 (6 bases). The germline CDR1 and CDR2 sequences are SEHNR and FQNEAQ (reference sequence). The V end lost 8 bases, the J end lost 3 bases, and 13 bases lay between the germline ends. CDR3 length equals 14 residues. The CDR3 spells CASLAITDTGELFF. The DNA of the CDR3 is TGTGCCAGCCTAGCGATTACGGACACCGGGGAGCTGTTTTTT.

The CDR3 reads CASSVRQGVGEQFF. For the CDR3, the DNA is TGTGCCAGCAGCGTAAGACAGGGGGTAGGGGAGCAGTTCTTC. The gene calls are TRBV9 and TRBJ2-1; 9 nucleotides agree with TRBD1. CDR1 is SGDLS, CDR2 YYNGEE, per germline. This CDR3 is 14 amino acids long. With 1 base clipped from V and 10 bases from J, the junction kept 6 bases outside the gene matches.

This clone came up a few times. The J gene is TRBJ2-1, the V gene TRBV19; 8 bases are shared with TRBD2. The CDR3 consists of 13 residues. V shed 6 bases, J shed 6 bases, and the junction held 4 bases outside the gene matches. Per the germline V gene, CDR1 is LNHDA and CDR2 is SQIVND (reference sequence). The CDR3 nucleotides are TGTGCCAGTAGAGGACTAGCTGGCAATGAGCAGTTCTTC. Protein sequence: CASRGLAGNEQFF.

This chain uses TRBV19 with TRBJ2-3; TRBD1 matches at 8 bases. The V gene's germline CDR1 is LNHDA and CDR2 SQIVND (reference sequence). The CDR3 covers 16 residues. The V gene end was trimmed by 4 bases and the J gene end by 3 bases; junction bases not matched to a gene: 9. The CDR3 spells CASSRTPTGDTDTQYF. The CDR3 DNA reads as TGTGCCAGTAGTAGAACTCCGACAGGGGATACAGATACGCAGTATTTT.

The rearrangement uses TRBV11-2 and TRBJ1-3, with D unresolved. From germline, CDR1 is SGHAT and CDR2 FQNNGV. The CDR3 loop spans 15 amino acids. V was cut by 2 bases and J by 3 bases, with 11 bases left in between. The CDR3 DNA sequence: TGTGCCAGCAGCTTACGATCCCGCTATGGAAACACCATATATTTT. It specifies CASSLRSRYGNTIYF. The whole variable domain, filled in from reference TRBV11-2 and TRBJ1-3, reads EAGVAQSPRYKIIEKRQSVAFWCNPISGHATLYWYQQILGQGPKLLIQFQNNGVVDDSQLPKDRFSAERLKGVDSTLKIQPAKLEDSAVYLCASSLRSRYGNTIYFGEGSWLTVV.

The chain is built from TRBV7-9 and TRBJ1-1; 7 bases map to TRBD1. Germline V gives CDR1 SEHNR, CDR2 FQNEAQ (reference sequence). The CDR3 sequence is 11 residues long. V trimming: 5 bases; J trimming: 9 bases; junction bases outside the gene matches: 3. The CDR3 DNA reads TGTGCCAGCAGCCGACAGGGACAAGCTTTCTTT. The encoded protein is CASSRQGQAFF.

This clone occurred once. The rearrangement links TRBV19 to TRBJ1-5; TRBD1 matches 7 bases. Germline V gene sequence: CDR1 LNHDA, CDR2 SQIVND (reference sequence). Trimming at V came to 5 bases and at J to 7 bases, leaving 8 bases not matched to a gene. There are 14 residues in the CDR3. CDR3 sequence reads: CASSPEGARQPQHF. CDR3 coding DNA: TGTGCCAGTAGTCCGGAGGGGGCGCGGCAGCCCCAGCATTTT. Variable domain in full (rest from reference TRBV19 and TRBJ1-5): DGGITQSPKYLFRKEGQNVTLSCEQNLNHDAMYWYRQDPGQGLRLIYYSQIVNDFQKGDIAEGYSVSREKKESFPLTVTSAQKNPTAFYLCASSPEGARQPQHFGDGTRLSIL.

J is TRBJ2-7 and V is TRBV30, with D perhaps being TRBD1 or TRBD2 (6 bases each). Trimming cost V 8 bases and J 2 bases, with 13 bases left between them. Germline-derived CDR1 and CDR2 are GTSNPN and SVGIG (reference sequence). The CDR3 is made up of 12 amino acids. The CDR3 sequence: CAGGRPTYEQYF. The CDR3 nucleotides read TGTGCCGGGGGGCGGCCCACCTACGAGCAGTACTTC.

The V gene is TRBV11-2, the J gene TRBJ1-1; D not resolved. The length of the CDR3 is 14 residues. V was pared by 6 bases and J by 3 bases, with 14 bases between. From germline, CDR1 is SGHAT and CDR2 FQNNGV. CDR3 nucleotide sequence: TGTGCCAGCAGTTGGGCCCCGAAGGACACTGAAGCTTTCTTT. This translates into CASSWAPKDTEAFF.

This chain uses TRBV28 with TRBJ1-1; tentatively, D is TRBD1 (6 bases). The CDR3 consists of 16 residues. Germline assignment: CDR1 MDHEN and CDR2 SYDVKM. The V and J ends lost 3 bases and 4 bases respectively, with 18 bases between them. The CDR3, as DNA: TGTGCCAGCAGTTTTCCCCTACAGGGTTCGGGCACTGAAGCTTTCTTT. It codes for CASSFPLQGSGTEAFF.

This rearrangement joins TRBV7-2 to TRBJ2-3; D is ambiguous. Trimming removed 7 bases at V and 6 bases at J, with 14 bases between. Looked up from germline, CDR1 is SGHTA and CDR2 is FQGNSA. This CDR3 is built from 13 residues. The CDR3 reads CASTPRGRDTQYF. DNA for the CDR3: TGTGCCAGCACCCCACGAGGAAGGGATACGCAGTATTTT.

The chain couples TRBV28 to TRBJ1-2, with D perhaps TRBD1 (5 bases). Trimming took off 4 bases at V and 2 bases at J, with 8 bases between the two ends. The germline CDR1 and CDR2 sequences are MDHEN and SYDVKM. The CDR3 contains 13 residues. CDR3 coding DNA: TGTGCCAGCAGTTCAGGGAGGAACTATGGCTACACCTTC. Protein product: CASSSGRNYGYTF.

This sequence joins TRBV19 and TRBJ1-1; D gene unclear. V shed 2 bases and J shed 9 bases, with 31 bases lying between them. The CDR3 consists of 19 residues. The germline V gene encodes CDR1 LNHDA and CDR2 SQIVND (reference sequence). The CDR3 coding sequence is TGTGCCAGTAGTATACCAACCGCCCGAGGGCAGAGCCGTTCAGTGAAAGCTTTCTTT. Translated: CASSIPTARGQSRSVKAFF.

The table lists this clone with a count of one. V usage is TRBV29-1 and J usage is TRBJ2-3; D may be TRBD2 (5 bases). The V gene's germline CDR1 is SQVTM and CDR2 ANQGSEA. This CDR3 is built from 12 residues. V was clipped by 4 bases and J by 2 bases, with 7 bases between them. CDR3 amino acids: CSVGRDTDTQYF. The DNA for the CDR3 is TGCAGCGTTGGTCGGGACACAGATACGCAGTATTTT.

V and J are TRBV2 and TRBJ1-2; D ambiguous. This CDR3 is built from 13 residues. Germline V gene data show CDR1 as SNHLY and CDR2 as FYNNEI. Trimming took off 6 bases at V and 2 bases at J, with 10 bases between the two ends. CDR3 residues: CASSPTQNYGYTF. In DNA, the CDR3 is TGTGCCAGCAGCCCGACACAGAACTATGGCTACACCTTC.

This chain uses TRBV7-3 with TRBJ2-1, with a tentative D call TRBD2 (5 bases). The V gene's germline CDR1 is SGHTA and CDR2 FQGTGA. CDR3 length: 15 amino acids. Trimming removed 0 bases from V and 8 bases from J, with 14 bases in between. In nucleotides, the CDR3 is TGTGCCAGCAGCTTAACGGACTCGCCCCGGGATGAGCAGTTCTTC. It yields the protein CASSLTDSPRDEQFF. The complete variable domain, with remaining parts taken from reference TRBV7-3 and TRBJ2-1, reads GAGVSQTPSNKVTEKGKYVELRCDPISGHTALYWYRQSLGQGPEFLIYFQGTGAADDSGLPNDRFFAVRPEGSVSTLKIQRTERGDSAVYLCASSLTDSPRDEQFFGPGTRLTVL.

This chain connects TRBV15 to TRBJ2-3, with 8 bases that match TRBD2. Looked up from germline, CDR1 is LNHNV and CDR2 is YYDKDF (reference sequence). The CDR3 loop spans 16 amino acids. V gave up 0 bases and J gave up 4 bases; unmatched junction bases: 6. The CDR3 protein is CATSRELAEDADTQYF. CDR3 nucleotide sequence: TGTGCCACCAGCAGAGAACTAGCGGAGGATGCAGATACGCAGTATTTT.

V usage is TRBV4-3 and J usage is TRBJ1-2, with D uncertain. V was cut by 1 base and J by 2 bases, with 8 bases left in between. The CDR3 sequence is 14 residues long. Germline CDR1 is LGHNA and CDR2 is YSLEER. CDR3 coding DNA: TGCGCCAGCAGCCAAGCCGGTCCAAACTATGGCTACACCTTC. Its translation is CASSQAGPNYGYTF.

The chain recombines TRBV25-1 with TRBJ2-7; 10 bases line up with TRBD1. Germline assignment: CDR1 MGHDK and CDR2 SYGVNS. The J segment lost 2 bases and the V segment lost 6 bases, leaving 1 base of the junction unmatched. This CDR3 is 13 amino acids long. This CDR3 is CASRGTGAYEQYF. The CDR3 DNA is TGTGCCAGCAGGGGGACAGGGGCCTACGAGCAGTACTTC.

The chain recombines TRBV19 with TRBJ2-1; 8 bases fit TRBD2. The CDR3 totals 14 residues. The trim removed 8 bases at V and 9 bases at J, leaving 12 bases unmatched. Looked up from germline, CDR1 is LNHDA and CDR2 is SQIVND (reference sequence). This CDR3 reads CASGRSGGGGEQFF. CDR3 nucleotide sequence: TGTGCCAGTGGGAGGAGCGGGGGTGGAGGTGAGCAGTTCTTC. Full variable domain (missing parts from reference TRBV19 and TRBJ2-1): DGGITQSPKYLFRKEGQNVTLSCEQNLNHDAMYWYRQDPGQGLRLIYYSQIVNDFQKGDIAEGYSVSREKKESFPLTVTSAQKNPTAFYLCASGRSGGGGEQFFGPGTRLTVL.